Here is one TCR beta chain with its context. The antigen remains undetermined. These data belong to a study of a mutant IDH1 vaccine in newly diagnosed glioma. Across the study: Patients had received radiotherapy, temozolomide, or both previously, most receiving both.

Time point of the sample: week 47, end of study. Alongside topical imiquimod, each dose of vaccine comprised 300 ug of mutant IDH1 20-mer peptide. Patients underwent eight vaccinations, which took place in weeks 1, 3, 5, 7, 11, 15, 19 and 23. CDR3 length equals 15 residues. The J segment lost 4 bases and the V segment lost 4 bases, leaving 8 bases of the junction unmatched. Germline V CDR1 and CDR2: SNHLY, FYNNEI. Study conclusions and caveats: The vaccine induced immune responses, and these occurred in about 93% of patients.

Data came from immunoSEQ multiplex PCR; TCRdb stores just in-frame clones and leaves some out. The data show about 85,000 clones, with roughly 90% seen just once and 0.75% to 0.95% held by the top ten. The source material was PBMCs, sampled from a glioma patient whose treatment included an IDH1 peptide vaccine. The V and J genes are TRBV2 and TRBJ1-2; 8 nucleotides match TRBD1. The receptor's source is a woman aged 45-65 years with glioma. CDR3 region: CASSARQGPSYGYTF. CDR3 coding DNA: TGTGCCAGCAGTGCCCGACAGGGGCCCTCCTATGGCTACACCTTC.